The source of this TCR beta chain is a study of blood T cell dynamics during melanoma immunotherapy. Study as a whole: Standard first-line treatment here was pembrolizumab or nivolumab plus ipilimumab in metastatic melanoma. Study-level results: Whether repertoire-driving clones were melanoma-specific could not be determined.

This CDR3 is built from 13 residues. CDR1 and CDR2 from the germline V gene are SGDLS and YYNGEE. V dropped 2 bases and J dropped 4; count of bases not matched to a gene: 1. Every bulk PBMC sample received the same 350 ng of DNA. Using immunoSEQ multiplex PCR, the repertoire was profiled, and TCRdb retains in-frame clones only, with some absent. Of about 13,000 clones detected, roughly 86% appear once; the ten largest clones hold about 3%. The time point was: pre-treatment baseline. Disease control meant complete response, partial response or stable disease at 12 weeks. About this clone: What it recognizes is unknown.

The source was blood, collected from a patient treated with checkpoint blockade. This clonotype was obtained from a human donor with melanoma. The chain has TRBV9 and TRBJ2-5; 8 nucleotides align to TRBD1. CDR3 sequence reads: CASSVQGAETQYF. CDR3 DNA sequence: TGTGCCAGCAGCGTCCAGGGGGCAGAGACCCAGTACTTC.